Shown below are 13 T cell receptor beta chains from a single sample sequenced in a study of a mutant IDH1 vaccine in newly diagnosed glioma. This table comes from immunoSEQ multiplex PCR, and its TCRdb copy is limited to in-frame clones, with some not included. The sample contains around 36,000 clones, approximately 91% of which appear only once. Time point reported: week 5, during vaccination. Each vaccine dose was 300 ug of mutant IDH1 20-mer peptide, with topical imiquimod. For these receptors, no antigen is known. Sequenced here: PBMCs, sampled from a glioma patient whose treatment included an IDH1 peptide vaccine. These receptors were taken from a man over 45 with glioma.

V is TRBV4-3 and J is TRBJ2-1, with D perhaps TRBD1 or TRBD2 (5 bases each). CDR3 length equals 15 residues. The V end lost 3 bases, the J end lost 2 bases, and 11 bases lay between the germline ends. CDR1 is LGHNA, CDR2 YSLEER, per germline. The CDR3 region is CASSQRVGPYNEQFF. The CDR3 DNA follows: TGCGCCAGCAGCCAGCGGGTGGGGCCCTACAATGAGCAGTTCTTC.

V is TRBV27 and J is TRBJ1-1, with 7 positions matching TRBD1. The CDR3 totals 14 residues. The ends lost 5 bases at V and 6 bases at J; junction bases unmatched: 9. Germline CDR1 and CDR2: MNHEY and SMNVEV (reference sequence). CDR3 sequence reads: CASSATPGQPEAFF. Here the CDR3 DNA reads TGTGCCAGCAGTGCAACGCCGGGACAGCCTGAAGCTTTCTTT.

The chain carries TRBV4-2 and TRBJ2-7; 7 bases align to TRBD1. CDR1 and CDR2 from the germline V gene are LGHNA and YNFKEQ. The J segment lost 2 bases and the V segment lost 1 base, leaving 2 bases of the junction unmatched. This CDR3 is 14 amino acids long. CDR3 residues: CASSQGQGAYEQYF. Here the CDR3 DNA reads TGTGCCAGCAGCCAAGGGCAGGGGGCCTACGAGCAGTACTTC.

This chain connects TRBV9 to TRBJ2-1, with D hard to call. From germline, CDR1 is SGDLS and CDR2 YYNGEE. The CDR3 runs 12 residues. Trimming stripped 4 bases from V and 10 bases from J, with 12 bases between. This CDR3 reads CASSLSPGEQFF. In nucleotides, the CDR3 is TGTGCCAGCAGCCTCTCCCCTGGCGAGCAGTTCTTC.

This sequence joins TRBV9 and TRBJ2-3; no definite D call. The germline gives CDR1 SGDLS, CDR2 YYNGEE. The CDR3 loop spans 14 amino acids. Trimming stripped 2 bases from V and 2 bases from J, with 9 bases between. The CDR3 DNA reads TGTGCCAGCAGCGTCGGTAGACCCACAGATACGCAGTATTTT. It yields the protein CASSVGRPTDTQYF.

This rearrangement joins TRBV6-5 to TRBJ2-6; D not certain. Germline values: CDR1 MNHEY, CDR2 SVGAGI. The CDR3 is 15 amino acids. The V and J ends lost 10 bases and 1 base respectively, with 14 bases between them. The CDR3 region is CATRAGFSGANVLTF. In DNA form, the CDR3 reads TGTGCCACCCGCGCCGGTTTTTCTGGGGCCAACGTCCTGACTTTC.

CDR3 sequence reads: CASSSRTGREETQYF. The CDR3 DNA sequence: TGTGCCAGCAGCTCACGGACAGGGAGGGAAGAGACCCAGTACTTC. V and J are TRBV13 and TRBJ2-5; perhaps TRBD1 as D (8 bases). V lost 4 bases to trimming and J lost 3 bases, with 15 bases between them. This CDR3 has 15 amino acids. The germline CDR1 and CDR2 sequences are PRHDT and FYEKMQ (reference sequence).

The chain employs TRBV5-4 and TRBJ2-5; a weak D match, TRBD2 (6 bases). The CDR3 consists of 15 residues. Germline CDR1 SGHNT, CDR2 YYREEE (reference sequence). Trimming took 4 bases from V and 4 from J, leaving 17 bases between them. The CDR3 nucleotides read TGTGCCAGCAGCCCGGGACTCCCCCCTCTAGAGACCCAGTACTTC. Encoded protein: CASSPGLPPLETQYF.

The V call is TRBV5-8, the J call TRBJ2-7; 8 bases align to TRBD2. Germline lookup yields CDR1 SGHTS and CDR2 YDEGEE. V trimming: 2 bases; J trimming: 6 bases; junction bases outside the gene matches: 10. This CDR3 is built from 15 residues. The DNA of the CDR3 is TGTGCCAGCAGCTTTCTTACTAGCGGAGTAAGCGAGCAGTACTTC. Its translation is CASSFLTSGVSEQYF.

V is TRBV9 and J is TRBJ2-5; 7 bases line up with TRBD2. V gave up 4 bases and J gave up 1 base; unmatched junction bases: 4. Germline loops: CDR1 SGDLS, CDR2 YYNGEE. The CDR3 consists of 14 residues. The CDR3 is CASSRSGAQETQYF. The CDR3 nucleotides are TGTGCCAGCAGCCGGAGCGGGGCCCAAGAGACCCAGTACTTC.

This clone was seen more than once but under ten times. The CDR3 DNA is TGTGCCAGCAGCCGGGGAGGGGACTGGGGCTCCTACGAGCAGTACTTC. Its translation: CASSRGGDWGSYEQYF. The chain uses TRBV5-4 and TRBJ2-7, with TRBD2 matching over 7 bases. Germline CDR1 and CDR2: SGHNT and YYREEE (reference sequence). The CDR3 runs to 16 residues. Trimming cost V 4 bases and J 0 bases; bases outside gene matches: 10.

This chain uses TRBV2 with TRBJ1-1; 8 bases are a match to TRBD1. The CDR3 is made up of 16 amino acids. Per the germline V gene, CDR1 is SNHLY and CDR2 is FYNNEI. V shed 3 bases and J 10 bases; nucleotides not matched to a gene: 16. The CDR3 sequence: CASSDAPQGALVLAFF. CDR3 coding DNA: TGTGCCAGCAGTGATGCCCCCCAGGGGGCGTTAGTTCTAGCTTTCTTT. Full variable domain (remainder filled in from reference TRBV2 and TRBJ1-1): EPEVTQTPSHQVTQMGQEVILRCVPISNHLYFYWYRQILGQKVEFLVSFYNNEISEKSEIFDDQFSVERPDGSNFTLKIRSTKLEDSAMYFCASSDAPQGALVLAFFGQGTRLTVV.

The CDR3 DNA reads as TGTGCCAGTAGTATTCCTCCGACCGAAAAACTGTTTTTT. This translates into CASSIPPTEKLFF. This chain links TRBV19 with TRBJ1-4; no clear D. CDR1 and CDR2 from the germline V gene are LNHDA and SQIVND (reference sequence). V was shortened by 3 bases and J by 8 bases, with 10 bases between the two germline ends. CDR3 length: 13 amino acids.